This T cell receptor beta chain was obtained from a study of blood T cells in healthy people across ages. Next came a second PCR, run for about 6 to 12 cycles, which used a sample-barcoded 5' primer along with a J-beta primer mix. Each CDR3 protein gets one entry after TCRdb re-called the 5' RACE reads with MiXCR. The sample consists of approximately 730,000 distinct CDR3 sequences, around 46% of them appearing once. This CDR3 contains 14 residues. Germline CDR1 MGHDK, CDR2 SYGVNS. A remark on this clonotype: A read error may produce the germline difference seen at one junction end.

This chain uses TRBV25-1 with TRBJ1-5; D uncertain. Sequencing used blood. The clonotype comes from a woman aged 55-70 years in good health. CDR3 loop: CAGSERYSNQPQHF. CDR3 in DNA: TGTGCCGGCAGTGAAAGGTATAGCAATCAGCCCCAGCATTTT.